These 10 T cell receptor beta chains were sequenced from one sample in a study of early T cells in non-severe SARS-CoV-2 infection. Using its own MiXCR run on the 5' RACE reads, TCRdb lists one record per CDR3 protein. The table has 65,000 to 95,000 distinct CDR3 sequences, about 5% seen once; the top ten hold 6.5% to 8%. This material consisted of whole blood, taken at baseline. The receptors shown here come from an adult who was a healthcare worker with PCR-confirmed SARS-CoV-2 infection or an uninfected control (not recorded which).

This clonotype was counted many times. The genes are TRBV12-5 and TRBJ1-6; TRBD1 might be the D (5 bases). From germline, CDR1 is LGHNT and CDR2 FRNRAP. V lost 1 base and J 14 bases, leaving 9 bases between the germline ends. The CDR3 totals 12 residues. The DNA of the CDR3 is TGTGCTAGTGGTTTGGAAGACAGCACCCTCCACTTT. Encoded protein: CASGLEDSTLHF.

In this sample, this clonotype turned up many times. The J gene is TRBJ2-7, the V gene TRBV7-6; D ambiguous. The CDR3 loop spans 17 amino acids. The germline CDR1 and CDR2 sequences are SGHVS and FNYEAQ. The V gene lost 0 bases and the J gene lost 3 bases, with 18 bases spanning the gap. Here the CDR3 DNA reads TGTGCCAGCAGCTTAGCGGATGCTGGCGGATTTAGCTACGAGCAGTACTTC. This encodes CASSLADAGGFSYEQYF.

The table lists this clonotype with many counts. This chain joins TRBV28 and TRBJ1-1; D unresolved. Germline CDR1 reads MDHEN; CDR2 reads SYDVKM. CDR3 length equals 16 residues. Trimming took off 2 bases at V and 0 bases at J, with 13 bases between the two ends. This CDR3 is CASSLGGRPLNTEAFF. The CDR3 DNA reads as TGTGCCAGCAGTTTAGGCGGCCGGCCTCTGAACACTGAAGCTTTCTTT. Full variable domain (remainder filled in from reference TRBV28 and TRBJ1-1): DVKVTQSSRYLVKRTGEKVFLECVQDMDHENMFWYRQDPGLGLRLIYFSYDVKMKEKGDIPEGYSVSREKKERFSLILESASTNQTSMYLCASSLGGRPLNTEAFFGQGTRLTVV.

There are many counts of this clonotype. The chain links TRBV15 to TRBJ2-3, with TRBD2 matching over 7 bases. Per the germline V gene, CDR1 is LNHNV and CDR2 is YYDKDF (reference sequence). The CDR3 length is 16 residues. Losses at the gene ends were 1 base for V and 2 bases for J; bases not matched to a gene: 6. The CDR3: CATSRAGREFTDTQYF. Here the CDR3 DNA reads TGTGCCACCAGCAGAGCGGGGAGGGAATTCACAGATACGCAGTATTTT. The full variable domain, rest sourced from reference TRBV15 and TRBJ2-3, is DAMVIQNPRYQVTQFGKPVTLSCSQTLNHNVMYWYQQKSSQAPKLLFHYYDKDFNNEADTPDNFQSRRPNTSFCFLDIRSPGLGDTAMYLCATSRAGREFTDTQYFGPGTRLTVL.

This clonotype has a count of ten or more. CDR3 in amino acids: CASSDGANTEAFF. DNA for the CDR3: TGTGCCAGCAGTGACGGGGCCAACACTGAAGCTTTCTTT. The chain is built from TRBV6-4 and TRBJ1-1, with a weak D call TRBD1 (5 bases). The CDR3 spans 13 residues. In germline, CDR1 is MRHNA, CDR2 SNTAGT. Trimming stripped 2 bases from V and 2 bases from J, with 6 bases between.

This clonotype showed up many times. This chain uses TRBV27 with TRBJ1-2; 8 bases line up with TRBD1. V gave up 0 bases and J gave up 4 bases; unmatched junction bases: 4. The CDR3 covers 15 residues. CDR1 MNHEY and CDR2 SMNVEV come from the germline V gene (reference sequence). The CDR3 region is CASSLSRGPGYGYTF. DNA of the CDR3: TGTGCCAGCAGTTTATCCAGGGGGCCCGGCTATGGCTACACCTTC.

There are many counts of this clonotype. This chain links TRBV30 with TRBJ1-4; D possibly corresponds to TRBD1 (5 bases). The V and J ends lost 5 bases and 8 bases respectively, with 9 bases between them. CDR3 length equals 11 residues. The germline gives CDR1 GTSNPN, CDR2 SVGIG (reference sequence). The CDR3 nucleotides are TGTGCCTGGCAACGGGGGGAAAAACTGTTTTTT. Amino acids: CAWQRGEKLFF.

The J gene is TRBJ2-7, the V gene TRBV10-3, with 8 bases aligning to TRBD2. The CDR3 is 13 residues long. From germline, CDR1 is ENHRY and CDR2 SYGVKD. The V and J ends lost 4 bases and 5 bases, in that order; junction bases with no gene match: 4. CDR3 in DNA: TGTGCCATCAGTGTAGCGGGATCCGACGAGCAGTACTTC. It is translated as CAISVAGSDEQYF.

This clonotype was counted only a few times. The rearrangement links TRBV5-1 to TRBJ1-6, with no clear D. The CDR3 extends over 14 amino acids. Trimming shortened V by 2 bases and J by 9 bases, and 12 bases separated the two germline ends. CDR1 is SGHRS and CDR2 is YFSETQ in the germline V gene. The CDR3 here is CASSFYGQTSPLHF. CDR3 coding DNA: TGCGCCAGCAGCTTTTATGGGCAGACTTCACCCCTCCACTTT.

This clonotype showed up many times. CDR3 residues: CSASSSFMKGAFNTEAFF. The CDR3 bases are TGCAGTGCTAGTTCCTCATTTATGAAGGGGGCTTTTAACACTGAAGCTTTCTTT. The V gene is TRBV20-1, the J gene TRBJ1-1; 7 bases line up with TRBD1. The V gene end was trimmed by 3 bases and the J gene end by 2 bases; junction bases not matched to a gene: 18. The CDR3 loop spans 18 amino acids. In germline, CDR1 is DFQATT, CDR2 SNEGSKA (reference sequence).